One sample yielded the 7 T cell receptor beta chains listed below, sequenced in a study of shared clonotypes between healthy human individuals. TCRdb's copy holds only in-frame clones and misses some; the assay was immunoSEQ multiplex PCR. The sample yields some 2.1 million clones, roughly 94% seen once. Naive CD8 cells comprised CD45RO-negative, CCR7-positively selected cells, excluding terminally differentiated effector memory CD45RA+ cells. Sequenced: naive CD8+ T cells sorted from blood. These TCRs come from a man between 18 and 29 years old in good health.

The sample holds one count of this clone. This rearrangement joins TRBV27 to TRBJ2-7; TRBD1 is a possible D gene (6 bases). The germline V gene has CDR1 MNHEY and CDR2 SMNVEV (reference sequence). V lost 4 bases, J lost 8 bases, and 12 bases lay in between. The CDR3 is made up of 12 amino acids. The CDR3 DNA sequence: TGTGCCAGCAGTTCCCCCGGACAGCAGCAGTACTTC. Translated, it gives CASSSPGQQQYF.

The chain's CDR3 is CASSFVGLREQYF. The CDR3 nucleotides are TGTGCCAGCAGTTTTGTCGGTCTCCGGGAGCAGTACTTC. The V call is TRBV28, the J call TRBJ2-7; D gene ambiguous. The CDR3 length is 13 residues. V gave up 3 bases and J gave up 7 bases, with 13 bases separating them. Per the germline V gene, CDR1 is MDHEN and CDR2 is SYDVKM. Complete variable domain (other parts from reference TRBV28 and TRBJ2-7): DVKVTQSSRYLVKRTGEKVFLECVQDMDHENMFWYRQDPGLGLRLIYFSYDVKMKEKGDIPEGYSVSREKKERFSLILESASTNQTSMYLCASSFVGLREQYFGPGTRLTVT.

V gene TRBV19 combines with J gene TRBJ2-5; weak D call: TRBD2 (6 bases). The V gene lost 3 bases and the J gene lost 3 bases, with 14 bases spanning the gap. This CDR3 has 15 amino acids. Germline V lookup: CDR1 LNHDA, CDR2 SQIVND (reference sequence). This CDR3 is CASSIAGTPEETQYF. CDR3 sequence (DNA): TGTGCCAGTAGTATCGCCGGGACTCCGGAAGAGACCCAGTACTTC.

This clone was observed once. The rearrangement joins TRBV6-5 to TRBJ2-7, with 9 bases that match TRBD2. Germline values: CDR1 MNHEY, CDR2 SVGAGI. The CDR3 has 14 residues. J was trimmed by 6 bases and V by 6 bases; bases with no gene match: 9. CDR3 protein: CASSPGTSTGEQYF. As DNA, the CDR3 is TGTGCCAGCAGCCCCGGGACTAGCACGGGCGAGCAGTACTTC.

The rearrangement links TRBV7-6 to TRBJ2-5; TRBD1 is a possible D gene (6 bases). CDR1 and CDR2 (germline): SGHVS, FNYEAQ. The CDR3 is 15 amino acids. Trimming removed 2 bases at V and 1 base at J, with 11 bases between. The CDR3 here is CASSLNGGIQETQYF. CDR3 coding DNA: TGTGCCAGCAGCTTAAATGGGGGCATCCAAGAGACCCAGTACTTC.

The chain joins TRBV6-6 to TRBJ2-7, with 14 bases matching TRBD2. Germline V gene sequence: CDR1 MNHNY, CDR2 SVGAGI (reference sequence). The CDR3 contains 13 residues. The V and J ends lost 8 bases and 5 bases, in that order; junction bases with no gene match: 2. This CDR3 is CASGLAGGNEQYF. The CDR3 region has the DNA TGTGCCAGCGGACTAGCGGGAGGAAACGAGCAGTACTTC.

The chain joins TRBV9 to TRBJ2-7, with 8 positions matching TRBD1. Germline-derived CDR1 and CDR2 are SGDLS and YYNGEE. The CDR3 extends over 14 amino acids. J lost 5 bases, V lost 4 bases, and 8 bases had no gene match. For the CDR3, the DNA is TGTGCCAGCAGCTCGGGACAGGCGTTCGACGAGCAGTACTTC. This codes for CASSSGQAFDEQYF.